Following are 16 T cell receptor beta chains from one sample sequenced in a study of shared clonotypes between healthy human individuals. Here immunoSEQ multiplex PCR was the method, and the copy in TCRdb shows in-frame clones only, minus some. Among under 1,900,000 clones, around 98.5% were seen once, and the ten largest hold 0.36%. Sequenced material: naive CD4+ T cells sorted from blood. Subset reported: CD45RA+ positively selected. The source is a man aged 30 to 39 in good health.

The V gene is TRBV29-1, the J gene TRBJ1-5, with D possibly TRBD1 on 6 matching bases. Trimming took 7 bases from V and 5 from J, leaving 15 bases between them. CDR1 SQVTM and CDR2 ANQGSEA come from the germline V gene. The CDR3 extends over 13 amino acids. For the CDR3, the DNA is TGCAGCGCCAAGGGGGAGATGGATCAGCCCCAGCATTTT. This codes for CSAKGEMDQPQHF.

This clone was detected only once. The chain uses TRBV14 and TRBJ2-7, with 9 nucleotides matching TRBD2. V shed 1 base and J 6 bases; nucleotides not matched to a gene: 4. This CDR3 has 14 residues. Germline assignment: CDR1 SGHDN and CDR2 FVKESK. CDR3 nucleotide sequence: TGTGCCAGCAGCCAAGGGGGACTAGCCTCCGAGCAGTACTTC. It translates to CASSQGGLASEQYF.

The chain links TRBV15 to TRBJ2-1; D not certain. This CDR3 is built from 13 residues. V was cut by 0 bases and J by 8 bases, with 8 bases left in between. Germline V CDR1 and CDR2: LNHNV, YYDKDF (reference sequence). The chain's CDR3 is CATSRDSRHEQFF. The CDR3, as DNA: TGTGCCACCAGCAGAGATAGTAGGCATGAGCAGTTCTTC.

Regarding this clone: The same CDR3 also results from other DNA sequences found in this sample. The J gene is TRBJ2-2, the V gene TRBV5-1; TRBD2 is a possible D gene (5 bases). The V and J ends lost 2 bases and 2 bases respectively, with 7 bases between them. CDR1 is SGHRS, CDR2 YFSETQ, per germline. The CDR3 sequence is 14 residues long. The CDR3 DNA reads as TGCGCCAGCAGCTTTAGCGTCAACACCGGGGAGCTGTTTTTT. This encodes CASSFSVNTGELFF.

The chain combines TRBV18 with TRBJ2-7, with D perhaps matching TRBD1 (6 bases). Germline lookup yields CDR1 KGHSH and CDR2 LQKENI. The CDR3 consists of 16 residues. The CDR3 bases are TGTGCATCACACCCTAGGGGGACGACTCACTCCTACGAGCAGTACTTC. As protein: CASHPRGTTHSYEQYF.

About this clone: Other DNA sequences in the sample encode the same CDR3. The rearrangement links TRBV19 to TRBJ2-1; TRBD2 is a possible D gene (5 bases). This CDR3 is 13 amino acids long. The V gene's germline CDR1 is LNHDA and CDR2 SQIVND (reference sequence). V was pared by 6 bases and J by 5 bases, with 11 bases between. CDR3 protein: CASSPGINNEQFF. The DNA of the CDR3 is TGTGCCAGTAGCCCGGGAATTAACAATGAGCAGTTCTTC.

This clone was counted a single time. The chain combines TRBV6-5 with TRBJ1-3; TRBD1 matches 7 bases. There are 15 residues in the CDR3. The V gene end was trimmed by 0 bases and the J gene end by 3 bases; junction bases not matched to a gene: 2. Looked up from germline, CDR1 is MNHEY and CDR2 is SVGAGI. CDR3 bases: TGTGCCAGCAGTTACTCTGGGACAGATGGAAACACCATATATTTT. Its protein product is CASSYSGTDGNTIYF.

J is TRBJ2-7 and V is TRBV20-1; D is undetermined. The CDR3 extends over 11 amino acids. Germline loops: CDR1 DFQATT, CDR2 SNEGSKA (reference sequence). V shed 8 bases and J shed 4 bases, with 12 bases lying between them. The CDR3 DNA reads as TGCAGTCTCCTTAGCCGGTACGAGCAGTACTTC. It is translated as CSLLSRYEQYF.

V gene TRBV6-1 combines with J gene TRBJ2-7, with TRBD1 identical over 9 bases. This CDR3 is 15 amino acids long. Germline loops: CDR1 MNHNS, CDR2 SASEGT. J gave up 1 base and V 6 bases, and 7 bases lay outside the gene matches. The CDR3 DNA is TGTGCCAGCAGCAAAGGGACAGGGATGTCCTACGAGCAGTACTTC. Translation: CASSKGTGMSYEQYF.

V is TRBV19 and J is TRBJ2-5, with D unclear. The CDR3 loop spans 11 amino acids. The germline CDR1 and CDR2 sequences are LNHDA and SQIVND (reference sequence). The V end lost 10 bases, the J end lost 0 bases, and 6 bases lay between the germline ends. CDR3 protein: CATSHQETQYF. CDR3 nucleotides: TGTGCCACCTCACACCAAGAGACCCAGTACTTC.

The chain joins TRBV2 to TRBJ1-4, with 9 positions matching TRBD1. J lost 3 bases, V lost 6 bases, and 11 bases had no gene match. The CDR3 is made up of 17 amino acids. CDR1 and CDR2 (germline): SNHLY, FYNNEI. The CDR3 bases are TGTGCCAGCAGGGACAGGGGAGGGAGAAGGGCTAATGAAAAACTGTTTTTT. Its translation: CASRDRGGRRANEKLFF. Together with reference TRBV2 and TRBJ1-4, the CDR3 gives the full variable domain: EPEVTQTPSHQVTQMGQEVILRCVPISNHLYFYWYRQILGQKVEFLVSFYNNEISEKSEIFDDQFSVERPDGSNFTLKIRSTKLEDSAMYFCASRDRGGRRANEKLFFGSGTQLSVL.

The rearrangement links TRBV18 to TRBJ2-5; possibly TRBD1 for D (6 bases). In germline, CDR1 is KGHSH, CDR2 LQKENI. This CDR3 region has 15 residues. V was cut by 0 bases and J by 5 bases, with 13 bases left in between. Here the CDR3 reads CASSPPTGYRETQYF. The CDR3 DNA reads TGTGCCAGCTCACCACCTACAGGGTATAGGGAGACCCAGTACTTC. Using reference TRBV18 and TRBJ2-5 for the parts outside the CDR3, the full variable domain is NAGVMQNPRHLVRRRGQEARLRCSPMKGHSHVYWYRQLPEEGLKFMVYLQKENIIDESGMPKERFSAEFPKEGPSILRIQQVVRGDSAAYFCASSPPTGYRETQYFGPGTRLLVL.

This clone appeared once. This chain uses TRBV29-1 with TRBJ1-2; D is perhaps TRBD1 (6 bases). V was shortened by 4 bases and J by 2 bases, with 8 bases between the two germline ends. The CDR3 has 12 residues. Germline V gene sequence: CDR1 SQVTM, CDR2 ANQGSEA. The CDR3 loop is CSVVTGNYGYTF. In DNA, the CDR3 is TGCAGCGTTGTTACAGGGAACTATGGCTACACCTTC.

This chain connects TRBV10-3 to TRBJ1-1; tentative D call: TRBD1 (6 bases). V lost 2 bases and J 1 base, leaving 11 bases between the germline ends. This CDR3 has 15 residues. Germline V lookup: CDR1 ENHRY, CDR2 SYGVKD. The CDR3 DNA reads as TGTGCCATCAGTGAGAGGGACACCCGGAACACTGAAGCTTTCTTT. Translated: CAISERDTRNTEAFF.

To note about this clone: The same CDR3 also results from other DNA sequences found in this sample. The chain combines TRBV5-1 with TRBJ1-2; 9 positions agree with TRBD1. Per germline, CDR1 SGHRS and CDR2 YFSETQ. The V gene end was trimmed by 0 bases and the J gene end by 3 bases; junction bases not matched to a gene: 0. The CDR3 has 14 residues. The CDR3 bases are TGCGCCAGCAGCTTGGGACAGGGGGACTATGGCTACACCTTC. This codes for CASSLGQGDYGYTF.

V gene TRBV6-1 combines with J gene TRBJ1-2; D is undetermined. Germline V gene lookup returns CDR1 MNHNS and CDR2 SASEGT. V lost 6 bases, J lost 0 bases, and 8 bases lay in between. The CDR3 sequence is 13 residues long. Here the CDR3 reads CASRPRANYGYTF. In DNA form, the CDR3 reads TGTGCCAGCAGGCCCCGGGCTAACTATGGCTACACCTTC.